Below, one T cell receptor beta chain is given with its context. Its antigen is undetermined. The data were taken from a study of CD8 T cell repertoires and HIV-1 epitope variants. V shed 1 base and J 4 bases; nucleotides not matched to a gene: 0. This CDR3 region has 15 residues. Germline V gene data show CDR1 as SGHVS and CDR2 as FNYEAQ. TCRdb's table, derived via immunoSEQ multiplex PCR, lists solely in-frame clones and lacks some. The table lists around 4,900 clones, under 75% of them singletons, with approximately 42% in the top ten. The chain recombines TRBV7-6 with TRBJ2-2; 10 positions agree with TRBD1. The source material was cultured CD8+ T cells derived from PBMCs. This clonotype was sampled from a male donor with HIV. The CDR3 is CASSLGQGATGELFF. As DNA, the CDR3 is TGTGCCAGCAGCTTAGGACAGGGGGCCACCGGGGAGCTGTTTTTT. Complete variable domain (other parts from reference TRBV7-6 and TRBJ2-2): GAGVSQSPRYKVTKRGQDVALRCDPISGHVSLYWYRQALGQGPEFLTYFNYEAQQDKSGLPNDRFSAERPEGSISTLTIQRTEQRDSAMYRCASSLGQGATGELFFGEGSRLTVL.